This T cell receptor (beta chain) was sequenced for a study of cytomegalovirus exposure and HLA in healthy donors. Study-level results: As confirmed in vitro, a few CMV-associated chains were specific for CMV antigens.

V lost 2 bases to trimming and J lost 0 bases; unmatched junction nucleotides: 5. CDR1 MGHRA and CDR2 YSYEKL come from the germline V gene. CDR3 length: 16 amino acids. Here immunoSEQ multiplex PCR was the method, and the copy in TCRdb shows in-frame clones only, minus some. The data contain about 110,000 clones, about 86% of them seen just once; the ten biggest clones take up approximately 4%. Of note for this clone: Its antigen is still unknown.

The clonotype originates from a woman under 30 in good health and CMV-seropositive. What was sequenced was PBMCs. The rearrangement joins TRBV4-1 to TRBJ2-7; TRBD2 agrees at 9 bases. CDR3 nucleotide sequence: TGCGCCAGCAGCCAAACCAGTAGCGGGAGCTCCTACGAGCAGTACTTC. It is translated as CASSQTSSGSSYEQYF.